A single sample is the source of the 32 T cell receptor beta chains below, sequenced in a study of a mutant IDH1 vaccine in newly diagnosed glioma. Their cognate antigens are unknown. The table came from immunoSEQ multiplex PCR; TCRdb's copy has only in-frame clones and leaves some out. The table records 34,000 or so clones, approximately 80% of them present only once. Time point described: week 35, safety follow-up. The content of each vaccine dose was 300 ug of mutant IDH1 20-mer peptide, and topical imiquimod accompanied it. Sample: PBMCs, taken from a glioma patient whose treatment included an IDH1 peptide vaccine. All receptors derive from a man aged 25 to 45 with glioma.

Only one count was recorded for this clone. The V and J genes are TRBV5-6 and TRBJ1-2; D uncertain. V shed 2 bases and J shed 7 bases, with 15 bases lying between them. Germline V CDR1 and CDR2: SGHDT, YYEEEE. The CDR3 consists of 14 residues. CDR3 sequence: CASSFGQAVGGYTF. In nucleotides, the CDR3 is TGTGCCAGCAGCTTCGGCCAGGCGGTGGGTGGCTACACCTTC.

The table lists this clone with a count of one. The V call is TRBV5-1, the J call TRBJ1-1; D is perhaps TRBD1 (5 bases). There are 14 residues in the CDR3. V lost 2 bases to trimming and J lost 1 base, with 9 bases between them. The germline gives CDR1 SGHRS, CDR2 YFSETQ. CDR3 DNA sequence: TGCGCCAGCAGCTTCACAGGTGCGAACACTGAAGCTTTCTTT. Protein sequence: CASSFTGANTEAFF.

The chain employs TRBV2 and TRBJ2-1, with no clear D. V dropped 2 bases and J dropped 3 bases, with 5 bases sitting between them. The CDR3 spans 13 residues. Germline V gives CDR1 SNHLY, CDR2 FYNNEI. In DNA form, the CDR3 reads TGTGCCAGCAGTGAACTGGGCTACAATGAGCAGTTCTTC. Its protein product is CASSELGYNEQFF.

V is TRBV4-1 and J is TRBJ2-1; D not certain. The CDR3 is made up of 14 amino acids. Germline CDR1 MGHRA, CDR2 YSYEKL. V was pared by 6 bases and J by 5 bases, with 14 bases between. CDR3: CASSPNTPNNEQFF. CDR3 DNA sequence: TGCGCCAGCAGTCCAAATACCCCAAACAATGAGCAGTTCTTC.

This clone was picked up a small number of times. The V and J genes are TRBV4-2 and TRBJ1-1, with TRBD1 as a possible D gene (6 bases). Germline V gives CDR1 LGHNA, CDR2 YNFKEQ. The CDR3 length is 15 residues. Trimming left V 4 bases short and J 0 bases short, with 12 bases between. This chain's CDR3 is CASSPAGGVNTEAFF. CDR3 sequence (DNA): TGTGCCAGCAGCCCGGCGGGGGGCGTGAACACTGAAGCTTTCTTT.

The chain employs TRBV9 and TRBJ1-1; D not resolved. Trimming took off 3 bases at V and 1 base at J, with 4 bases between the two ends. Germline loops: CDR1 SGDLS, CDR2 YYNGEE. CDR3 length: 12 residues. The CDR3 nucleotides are TGTGCCAGCAGCGCTGGGAACACTGAAGCTTTCTTT. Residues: CASSAGNTEAFF.

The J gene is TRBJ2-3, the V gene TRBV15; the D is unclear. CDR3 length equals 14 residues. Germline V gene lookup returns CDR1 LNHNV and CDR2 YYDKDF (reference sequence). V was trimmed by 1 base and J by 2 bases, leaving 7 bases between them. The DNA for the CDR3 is TGTGCCACCAGCAGAGGCGGCAACACAGATACGCAGTATTTT. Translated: CATSRGGNTDTQYF.

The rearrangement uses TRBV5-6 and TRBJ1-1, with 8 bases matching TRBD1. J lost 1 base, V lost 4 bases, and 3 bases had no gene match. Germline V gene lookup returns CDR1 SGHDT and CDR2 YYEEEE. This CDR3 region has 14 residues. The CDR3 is CASSAGGRNTEAFF. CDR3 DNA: TGTGCCAGCAGCGCAGGGGGCAGGAACACTGAAGCTTTCTTT.

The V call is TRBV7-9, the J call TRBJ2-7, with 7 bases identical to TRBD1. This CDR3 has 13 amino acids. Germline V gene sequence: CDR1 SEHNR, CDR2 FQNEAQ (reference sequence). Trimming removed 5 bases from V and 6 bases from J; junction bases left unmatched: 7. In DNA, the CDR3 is TGTGCCAGCAGCACGCCAGGGGGACGCGAGCAGTACTTC. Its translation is CASSTPGGREQYF. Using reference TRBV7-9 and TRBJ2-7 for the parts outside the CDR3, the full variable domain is DTGVSQNPRHKITKRGQNVTFRCDPISEHNRLYWYRQTLGQGPEFLTYFQNEAQLEKSRLLSDRFSAERPKGSFSTLEIQRTEQGDSAMYLCASSTPGGREQYFGPGTRLTVT.

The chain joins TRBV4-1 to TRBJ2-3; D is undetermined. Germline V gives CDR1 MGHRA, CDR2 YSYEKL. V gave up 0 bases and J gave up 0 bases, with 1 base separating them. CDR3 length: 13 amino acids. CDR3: CASSQDSTDTQYF. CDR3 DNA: TGCGCCAGCAGCCAAGATAGCACAGATACGCAGTATTTT.

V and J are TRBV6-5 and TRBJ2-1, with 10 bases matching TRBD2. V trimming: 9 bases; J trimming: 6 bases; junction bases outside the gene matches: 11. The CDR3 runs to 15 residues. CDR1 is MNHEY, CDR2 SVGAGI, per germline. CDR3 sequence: CASQVSGRRGNEQFF. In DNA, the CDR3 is TGTGCCAGTCAGGTTAGCGGGAGGCGAGGCAATGAGCAGTTCTTC.

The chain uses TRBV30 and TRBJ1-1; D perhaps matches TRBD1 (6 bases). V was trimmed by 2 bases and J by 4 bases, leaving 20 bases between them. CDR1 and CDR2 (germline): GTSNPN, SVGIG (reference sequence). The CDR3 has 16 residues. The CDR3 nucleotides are TGTGCCTGGAGTCAAAACAGGGCAGGCGGGGGCACTGAAGCTTTCTTT. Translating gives CAWSQNRAGGGTEAFF. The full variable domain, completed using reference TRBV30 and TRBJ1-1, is SQTIHQWPATLVQPVGSPLSLECTVEGTSNPNLYWYRQAAGRGLQLLFYSVGIGQISSEVPQNLSASRPQDRQFILSSKKLLLSDSGFYLCAWSQNRAGGGTEAFFGQGTRLTVV.

CDR3 loop: CAIRRQVGLYNEQFF. In DNA, the CDR3 is TGTGCCATCAGGAGACAGGTTGGACTCTACAATGAGCAGTTCTTC. The J gene is TRBJ2-1, the V gene TRBV10-3; D may be TRBD1 (6 bases). Germline-derived CDR1 and CDR2 are ENHRY and SYGVKD. This CDR3 is 15 amino acids long. The V end lost 6 bases, the J end lost 3 bases, and 15 bases lay between the germline ends.

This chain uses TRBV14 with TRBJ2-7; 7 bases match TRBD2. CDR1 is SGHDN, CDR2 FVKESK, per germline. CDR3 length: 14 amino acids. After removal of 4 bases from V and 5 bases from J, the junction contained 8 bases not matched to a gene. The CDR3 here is CASSPGGSSNEQYF. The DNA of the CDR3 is TGTGCCAGCAGCCCCGGCGGGAGCAGCAACGAGCAGTACTTC.

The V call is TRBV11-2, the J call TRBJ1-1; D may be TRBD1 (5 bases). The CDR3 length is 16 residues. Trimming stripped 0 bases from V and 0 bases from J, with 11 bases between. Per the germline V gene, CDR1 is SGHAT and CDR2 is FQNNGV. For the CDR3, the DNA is TGTGCCAGCAGCTTAGATCGGGTAGGGGTGAACACTGAAGCTTTCTTT. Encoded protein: CASSLDRVGVNTEAFF.

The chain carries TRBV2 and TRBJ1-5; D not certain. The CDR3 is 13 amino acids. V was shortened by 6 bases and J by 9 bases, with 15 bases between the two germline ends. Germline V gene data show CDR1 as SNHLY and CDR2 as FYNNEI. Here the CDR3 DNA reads TGTGCCAGCAGCGCTACAGACCTCGGGCCCCAGCATTTT. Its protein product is CASSATDLGPQHF.

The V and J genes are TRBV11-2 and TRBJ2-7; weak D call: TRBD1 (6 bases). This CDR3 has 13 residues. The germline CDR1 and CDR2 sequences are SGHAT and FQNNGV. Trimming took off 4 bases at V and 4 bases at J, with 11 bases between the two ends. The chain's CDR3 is CASSSGHGYEQYF. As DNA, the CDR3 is TGTGCCAGCAGCTCGGGACACGGGTACGAGCAGTACTTC.

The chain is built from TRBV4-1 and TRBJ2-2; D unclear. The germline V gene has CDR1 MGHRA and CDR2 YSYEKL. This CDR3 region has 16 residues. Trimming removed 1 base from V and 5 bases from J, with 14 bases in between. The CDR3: CASSQVWAWSTGELFF. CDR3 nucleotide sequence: TGCGCCAGCAGCCAAGTTTGGGCATGGTCGACCGGGGAGCTGTTTTTT.

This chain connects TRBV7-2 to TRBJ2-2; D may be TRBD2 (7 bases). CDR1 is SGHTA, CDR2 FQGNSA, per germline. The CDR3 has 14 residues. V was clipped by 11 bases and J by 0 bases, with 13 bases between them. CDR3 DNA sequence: TGTGCCTTGAGGGAGGGGGCGAACACCGGGGAGCTGTTTTTT. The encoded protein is CALREGANTGELFF.

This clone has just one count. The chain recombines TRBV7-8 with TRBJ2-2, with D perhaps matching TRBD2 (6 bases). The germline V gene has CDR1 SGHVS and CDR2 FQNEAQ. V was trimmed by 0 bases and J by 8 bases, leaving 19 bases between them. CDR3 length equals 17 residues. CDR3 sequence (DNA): TGTGCCAGCAGCTTAGCCCGTTTACTAGCCGGAGGTGGGGAGCTGTTTTTT. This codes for CASSLARLLAGGGELFF.

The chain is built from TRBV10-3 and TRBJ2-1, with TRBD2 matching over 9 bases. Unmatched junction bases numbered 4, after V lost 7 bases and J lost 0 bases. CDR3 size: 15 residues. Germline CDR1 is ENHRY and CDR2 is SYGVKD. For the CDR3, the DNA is TGTGCCATCACCCGGACTAGCGCCTCCTACAATGAGCAGTTCTTC. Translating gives CAITRTSASYNEQFF.

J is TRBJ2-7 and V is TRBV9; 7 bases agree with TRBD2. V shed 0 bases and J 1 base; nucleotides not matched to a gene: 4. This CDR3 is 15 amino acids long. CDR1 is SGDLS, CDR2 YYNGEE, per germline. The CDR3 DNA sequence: TGTGCCAGCAGCGTAGGCGCGGGAGCTTCCTACGAGCAGTACTTC. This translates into CASSVGAGASYEQYF.

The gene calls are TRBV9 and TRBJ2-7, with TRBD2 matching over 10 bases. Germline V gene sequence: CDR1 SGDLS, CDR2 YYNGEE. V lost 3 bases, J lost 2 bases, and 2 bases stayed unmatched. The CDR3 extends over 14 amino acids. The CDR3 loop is CASSGSGRAYEQYF. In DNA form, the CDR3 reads TGTGCCAGCAGCGGGAGCGGGAGGGCCTACGAGCAGTACTTC.

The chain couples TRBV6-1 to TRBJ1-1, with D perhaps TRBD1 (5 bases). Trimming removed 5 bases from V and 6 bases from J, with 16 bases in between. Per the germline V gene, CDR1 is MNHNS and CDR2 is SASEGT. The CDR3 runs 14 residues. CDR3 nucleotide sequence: TGTGCCAGCAGTCACGGGTCAGGGTCGGCTGAAGCTTTCTTT. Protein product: CASSHGSGSAEAFF.

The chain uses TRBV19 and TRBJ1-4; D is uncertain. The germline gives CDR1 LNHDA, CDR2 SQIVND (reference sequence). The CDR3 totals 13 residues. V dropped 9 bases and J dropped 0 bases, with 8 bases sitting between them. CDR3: CASRTTTNEKLFF. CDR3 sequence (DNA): TGTGCCAGCCGCACCACAACTAATGAAAAACTGTTTTTT.

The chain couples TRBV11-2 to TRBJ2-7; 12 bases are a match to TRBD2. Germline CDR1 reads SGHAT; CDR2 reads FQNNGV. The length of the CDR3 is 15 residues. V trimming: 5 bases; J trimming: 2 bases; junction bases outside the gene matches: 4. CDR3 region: CASSPPSGRAYEQYF. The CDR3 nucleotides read TGTGCCAGCAGCCCCCCTAGCGGGAGGGCCTACGAGCAGTACTTC.

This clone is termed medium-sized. CDR3 in DNA: TGTGCCAGCAGCTCGACAGCTTTCTCTGGGGCCAACGTCCTGACTTTC. Protein: CASSSTAFSGANVLTF. J is TRBJ2-6 and V is TRBV7-9; tentative D call: TRBD1 (5 bases). The CDR3 is 16 amino acids. Trimming pared 4 bases from V and 0 bases from J, leaving 10 bases between. The germline gives CDR1 SEHNR, CDR2 FQNEAQ (reference sequence).

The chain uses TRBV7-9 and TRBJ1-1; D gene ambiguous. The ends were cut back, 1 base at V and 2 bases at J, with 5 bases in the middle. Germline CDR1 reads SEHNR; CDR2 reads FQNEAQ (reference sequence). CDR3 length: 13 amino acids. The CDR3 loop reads CASSLGANTEAFF. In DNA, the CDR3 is TGTGCCAGCAGCTTAGGTGCAAACACTGAAGCTTTCTTT.

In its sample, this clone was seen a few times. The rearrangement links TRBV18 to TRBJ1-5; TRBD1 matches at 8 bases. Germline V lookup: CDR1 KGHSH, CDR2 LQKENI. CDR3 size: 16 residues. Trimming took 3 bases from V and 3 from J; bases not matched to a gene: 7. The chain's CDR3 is CASSPAGGQFNQPQHF. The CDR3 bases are TGTGCCAGCTCACCGGCAGGGGGCCAATTCAATCAGCCCCAGCATTTT.

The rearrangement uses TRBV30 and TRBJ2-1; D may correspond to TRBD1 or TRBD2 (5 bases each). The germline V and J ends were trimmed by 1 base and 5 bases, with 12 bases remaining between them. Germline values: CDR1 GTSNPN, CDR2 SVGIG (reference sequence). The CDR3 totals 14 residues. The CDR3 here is CAWSGGTRNNEQFF. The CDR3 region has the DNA TGTGCCTGGAGTGGTGGGACCCGGAACAATGAGCAGTTCTTC.

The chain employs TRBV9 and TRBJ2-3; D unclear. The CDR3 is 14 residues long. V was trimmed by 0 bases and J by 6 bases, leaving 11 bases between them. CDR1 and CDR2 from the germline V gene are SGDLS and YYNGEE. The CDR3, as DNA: TGTGCCAGCAGCGTAGAGGGCGGATTCGATACGCAGTATTTT. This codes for CASSVEGGFDTQYF.

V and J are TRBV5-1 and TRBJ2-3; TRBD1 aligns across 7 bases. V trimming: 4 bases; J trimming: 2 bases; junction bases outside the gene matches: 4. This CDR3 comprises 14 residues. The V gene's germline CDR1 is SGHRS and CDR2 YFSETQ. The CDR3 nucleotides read TGCGCCAGCAGCCGACAGGGCCTCACAGATACGCAGTATTTT. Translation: CASSRQGLTDTQYF. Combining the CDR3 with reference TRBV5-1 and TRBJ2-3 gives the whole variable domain KAGVTQTPRYLIKTRGQQVTLSCSPISGHRSVSWYQQTPGQGLQFLFEYFSETQRNKGNFPGRFSGRQFSNSRSEMNVSTLELGDSALYLCASSRQGLTDTQYFGPGTRLTVL.